Below, 20 T cell receptor beta chains from the same sample are listed, as sequenced in a study of beta chain features in type 1 diabetes. Expressed TCRB transcripts got sequenced, as all isolated RNA was reverse transcribed. Repertoires were generated with immunoSEQ multiplex PCR, while TCRdb's copy carries only in-frame clones and drops some. The data contain roughly 610,000 clones, 15% to 18% of them seen just once; the ten biggest clones take up about 0.097%. The sequencing input was naive CD4+ T cells from blood. All receptors come from a man in his late teens or twenties in good health.

The J gene is TRBJ2-1, the V gene TRBV2; 11 nucleotides match TRBD2. Trimming removed 7 bases from V and 5 bases from J; junction bases left unmatched: 13. Germline values: CDR1 SNHLY, CDR2 FYNNEI. The length of the CDR3 is 17 residues. DNA for the CDR3: TGTGCCAGCAACGGCAGCCCCGGGGGACTAGCGGACAATGAGCAGTTCTTC. The encoded protein is CASNGSPGGLADNEQFF.

The chain carries TRBV11-2 and TRBJ2-5, with D hard to call. V shed 4 bases and J shed 4 bases, with 22 bases lying between them. Germline V gene lookup returns CDR1 SGHAT and CDR2 FQNNGV. CDR3 length: 17 residues. The CDR3 DNA sequence: TGTGCCAGCAGCTCCTATAGGACCCCTTTGGCTCCAGAGACCCAGTACTTC. It encodes CASSSYRTPLAPETQYF.

This clone was seen just once. The chain joins TRBV18 to TRBJ2-2, with TRBD2 identical over 7 bases. This CDR3 comprises 21 residues. Germline values: CDR1 KGHSH, CDR2 LQKENI. The V and J ends lost 2 bases and 5 bases, in that order; junction bases with no gene match: 23. The CDR3 spells CASSPDPFREDRIIETGELFF. The CDR3 coding sequence is TGTGCCAGCTCACCAGATCCCTTCCGGGAGGATCGAATAATAGAAACCGGGGAGCTGTTTTTT. The full variable domain, in which reference TRBV18 and TRBJ2-2 provide the parts outside the CDR3, is NAGVMQNPRHLVRRRGQEARLRCSPMKGHSHVYWYRQLPEEGLKFMVYLQKENIIDESGMPKERFSAEFPKEGPSILRIQQVVRGDSAAYFCASSPDPFREDRIIETGELFFGEGSRLTVL.

This clone was detected a few times. V is TRBV21-1 and J is TRBJ2-1; TRBD2 reflects the table's D call only, with no check against the DNA. TRBV21-1 is a recognized pseudogene. The CDR3 is made up of 12 amino acids. The CDR3 here is CASGQRGSEQFF. In nucleotides, the CDR3 is TGTGCCAGCGGACAGCGGGGAAGTGAGCAGTTCTTC.

J is TRBJ2-7 and V is TRBV5-6, with D maybe TRBD2 (6 bases). The V end lost 4 bases, the J end lost 5 bases, and 16 bases lay between the germline ends. Per germline, CDR1 SGHDT and CDR2 YYEEEE. CDR3 size: 14 residues. The CDR3 DNA is TGTGCCAGCAGCCCCCTGGGGGGTCGTGACGAGCAGTACTTC. As protein: CASSPLGGRDEQYF.

This clone turned up a few times. The rearrangement joins TRBV18 to TRBJ2-6, with 9 bases lining up with TRBD1. Looked up from germline, CDR1 is KGHSH and CDR2 is LQKENI. The V gene end was trimmed by 1 base and the J gene end by 0 bases; junction bases not matched to a gene: 4. The CDR3 length is 18 residues. The chain's CDR3 is CASSPRTGVFSGANVLTF. The CDR3 DNA follows: TGTGCCAGCTCACCACGGACAGGGGTCTTCTCTGGGGCCAACGTCCTGACTTTC.

In this sample, this clone turned up a few times. The genes are TRBV2 and TRBJ1-5; no firm D call. The V and J ends lost 6 bases and 4 bases respectively, with 16 bases between them. The CDR3 contains 15 residues. Germline V gives CDR1 SNHLY, CDR2 FYNNEI. The CDR3 sequence is CASRADGGLNQPQHF. In nucleotides, the CDR3 is TGTGCCAGCAGGGCCGACGGAGGGCTGAATCAGCCCCAGCATTTT.

The chain combines TRBV9 with TRBJ1-2, with D maybe TRBD1 (5 bases). CDR1 and CDR2 (germline): SGDLS, YYNGEE. This CDR3 is 14 amino acids long. The V gene lost 0 bases and the J gene lost 4 bases, with 10 bases spanning the gap. The CDR3 loop reads CASSVARGGYGYTF. As DNA, the CDR3 is TGTGCCAGCAGCGTAGCTCGGGGCGGCTATGGCTACACCTTC. The full variable domain, rest sourced from reference TRBV9 and TRBJ1-2, is DSGVTQTPKHLITATGQRVTLRCSPRSGDLSVYWYQQSLDQGLQFLIQYYNGEERAKGNILERFSAQQFPDLHSELNLSSLELGDSALYFCASSVARGGYGYTFGSGTRLTVV.

The chain recombines TRBV28 with TRBJ2-5, with D unclear. V dropped 3 bases and J dropped 1 base, with 9 bases sitting between them. This CDR3 region has 14 residues. In germline, CDR1 is MDHEN, CDR2 SYDVKM. CDR3 DNA sequence: TGTGCCAGCAGTTTTTTTGAAATCCAAGAGACCCAGTACTTC. Protein: CASSFFEIQETQYF.

This chain joins TRBV29-1 and TRBJ2-1; the match to TRBD1 covers 10 bases. Germline V gives CDR1 SQVTM, CDR2 ANQGSEA. With 7 bases clipped from V and 7 bases from J, the junction kept 7 bases outside the gene matches. This CDR3 comprises 13 residues. CDR3 protein: CSGTRTGGNEQFF. CDR3 coding DNA: TGCAGCGGCACCCGGACAGGGGGAAATGAGCAGTTCTTC.

Concerning this clone: Other DNA sequences from this sample encode an identical CDR3 as well. V usage is TRBV2 and J usage is TRBJ2-7, with TRBD1 as a possible D gene (6 bases). Trimming removed 6 bases from V and 3 bases from J, with 6 bases in between. This CDR3 comprises 11 residues. Germline V gives CDR1 SNHLY, CDR2 FYNNEI. The CDR3 region is CASSRGYEQYF. The CDR3 region has the DNA TGTGCCAGCAGCAGGGGCTACGAGCAGTACTTC.

The chain links TRBV6-6 to TRBJ1-1, with D hard to call. This CDR3 has 12 amino acids. The germline gives CDR1 MNHNY, CDR2 SVGAGI (reference sequence). Trimming pared 5 bases from V and 10 bases from J, leaving 14 bases between. The CDR3 DNA follows: TGTGCCAGCAGTGCGAACGAGGCCCGAGCTTTCTTT. Protein product: CASSANEARAFF.

This clone was seen only a few times. This sequence joins TRBV19 and TRBJ1-2; 7 nucleotides line up with TRBD1. Germline V gene sequence: CDR1 LNHDA, CDR2 SQIVND (reference sequence). The CDR3 covers 16 residues. The J segment lost 4 bases and the V segment lost 5 bases, leaving 13 bases of the junction unmatched. CDR3 residues: CASSAIGQEGIYGYTF. The CDR3, as DNA: TGTGCCAGTAGTGCAATCGGACAGGAGGGGATCTATGGCTACACCTTC.

This clone was picked up a small number of times. The CDR3, as DNA: TGTGCTAGTGGTTTGGTACTTGGGCGGGGCCCTAATGAGCAGTTCTTC. Residues: CASGLVLGRGPNEQFF. This chain connects TRBV12-5 to TRBJ2-1, with a tentative D call TRBD2 (6 bases). CDR3 length: 16 amino acids. Germline V gives CDR1 LGHNT, CDR2 FRNRAP. Deletions cut 0 bases from V and 7 bases from J, with 16 bases between. Supplemented by reference TRBV12-5 and TRBJ2-1, the full variable domain reads DARVTQTPRHKVTEMGQEVTMRCQPILGHNTVFWYRQTMMQGLELLAYFRNRAPLDDSGMPKDRFSAEMPDATLATLKIQPSEPRDSAVYFCASGLVLGRGPNEQFFGPGTRLTVL.

The chain has TRBV11-2 and TRBJ2-7; D is uncertain. V was pared by 5 bases and J by 3 bases, with 5 bases between. This CDR3 comprises 11 residues. Germline V gene data show CDR1 as SGHAT and CDR2 as FQNNGV. For the CDR3, the DNA is TGTGCCAGCAGCGCTCACTACGAGCAGTACTTC. It encodes CASSAHYEQYF. The full variable domain, in which reference TRBV11-2 and TRBJ2-7 provide the parts outside the CDR3, is EAGVAQSPRYKIIEKRQSVAFWCNPISGHATLYWYQQILGQGPKLLIQFQNNGVVDDSQLPKDRFSAERLKGVDSTLKIQPAKLEDSAVYLCASSAHYEQYFGPGTRLTVT.

V gene TRBV4-2 combines with J gene TRBJ2-5, with 12 bases aligning to TRBD2. Germline V gene data show CDR1 as LGHNA and CDR2 as YNFKEQ. V shed 0 bases, J shed 9 bases, and the junction held 11 bases outside the gene matches. The CDR3 consists of 17 residues. In DNA form, the CDR3 reads TGTGCCAGCAGCCAAGATACTAGCGGGGGGCGCCTCCGGCCCCAGTACTTC. Amino acid sequence: CASSQDTSGGRLRPQYF.

This CDR3 reads CSAGDRETQYF. The CDR3 DNA is TGCAGTGCTGGGGACAGAGAGACCCAGTACTTC. The chain joins TRBV20-1 to TRBJ2-5; 7 bases map to TRBD1. V trimming: 5 bases; J trimming: 4 bases; junction bases outside the gene matches: 1. The CDR3 is 11 residues long. The germline V gene has CDR1 DFQATT and CDR2 SNEGSKA (reference sequence).

The V gene is TRBV14, the J gene TRBJ2-7; 10 bases map to TRBD2. CDR1 is SGHDN and CDR2 is FVKESK in the germline V gene. The CDR3 runs 15 residues. After removal of 2 bases from V and 2 bases from J, the junction contained 3 bases not matched to a gene. This CDR3 reads CASSQIGLAAYEQYF. CDR3 DNA: TGTGCCAGCAGCCAAATCGGACTAGCGGCCTACGAGCAGTACTTC.

V gene TRBV28 combines with J gene TRBJ2-5, with D possibly TRBD1 on 5 matching bases. Trimming took off 2 bases at V and 4 bases at J, with 17 bases between the two ends. This CDR3 contains 16 residues. Germline V lookup: CDR1 MDHEN, CDR2 SYDVKM. The CDR3 sequence: CASSLGARRRSETQYF. CDR3 sequence (DNA): TGTGCCAGCAGTTTAGGGGCCCGCAGGCGATCAGAGACCCAGTACTTC. Full variable domain (rest looked up from reference TRBV28 and TRBJ2-5): DVKVTQSSRYLVKRTGEKVFLECVQDMDHENMFWYRQDPGLGLRLIYFSYDVKMKEKGDIPEGYSVSREKKERFSLILESASTNQTSMYLCASSLGARRRSETQYFGPGTRLLVL.

Points on this clone: This likely comes from a read error, as the CDR3 has no conserved phenylalanine or tryptophan at its end. The DNA is left out, because the CDR3 cannot be placed on it with certainty; the CDR3 is given as TCRdb lists it. The chain joins TRBV21-1 to TRBJ1-2. TRBV21-1 is flagged as a pseudogene. The CDR3 length equals 11 residues, ends included. The CDR3 here is CASSKRTPTLQ.